The next 29 T cell receptor beta chains were all read from a single sample in a study of blood T cell repertoires in COVID-19. Libraries were prepared by immunoSEQ multiplex PCR; TCRdb keeps only in-frame clonotypes and omits some of them. Here the sample spans about 230,000 clones, 65% to 90% being singletons. Material for sequencing was peripheral blood. The source of these receptors is a man between 35 and 55 years old who had recovered from COVID-19.

V and J are TRBV6-5 and TRBJ2-3; a weak D match, TRBD2 (7 bases). Germline values: CDR1 MNHEY, CDR2 SVGAGI. The CDR3 totals 15 residues. Trimming shortened V by 0 bases and J by 5 bases, and 12 bases separated the two germline ends. CDR3 bases: TGTGCCAGCAGTTACTCTGGGGGGGCTGGAGATACGCAGTATTTT. Amino acid sequence: CASSYSGGAGDTQYF.

This clone appeared a few times. The gene calls are TRBV25-1 and TRBJ2-7; maybe TRBD1 (5 bases). The CDR3 covers 13 residues. CDR1 is MGHDK, CDR2 SYGVNS, per germline. Trimming pared 6 bases from V and 1 base from J, leaving 10 bases between. CDR3 in DNA: TGTGCCAGCAGAGGGGATAGTTCCTACGAGCAGTACTTC. It encodes CASRGDSSYEQYF.

The J gene is TRBJ2-6, the V gene TRBV30; no firm D call. Germline-derived CDR1 and CDR2 are GTSNPN and SVGIG (reference sequence). The CDR3 loop spans 12 amino acids. In DNA form, the CDR3 reads TGTGGAAGGAGCTCTGGGGCCAACGTCCTGACTTTC. Amino acids: CGRSSGANVLTF.

V usage is TRBV2 and J usage is TRBJ1-6; TRBD1 agrees at 7 bases. This CDR3 has 13 amino acids. The J segment lost 7 bases and the V segment lost 6 bases, leaving 3 bases of the junction unmatched. Germline CDR1 reads SNHLY; CDR2 reads FYNNEI. The CDR3 region has the DNA TGTGCCAGCAGCGACAGGGTGAATTCACCCCTCCACTTT. Amino acids: CASSDRVNSPLHF.

The chain combines TRBV6-5 with TRBJ1-2; 7 positions agree with TRBD1. CDR3 length: 15 residues. V was pared by 6 bases and J by 4 bases, with 11 bases of the junction left unmatched. From germline, CDR1 is MNHEY and CDR2 SVGAGI. In DNA, the CDR3 is TGTGCCAGCAGGCCCGGGACAGACACTCCCTATGGCTACACCTTC. Protein: CASRPGTDTPYGYTF.

The chain is built from TRBV5-1 and TRBJ1-5; 12 nucleotides line up with TRBD1. V lost 3 bases, J lost 4 bases, and 2 bases stayed unmatched. CDR1 is SGHRS, CDR2 YFSETQ, per germline. The CDR3 is 15 amino acids. CDR3 sequence (DNA): TGCGCCAGCAGCTGGGGACAGGGGGCTAATCAGCCCCAGCATTTT. It is translated as CASSWGQGANQPQHF.

This clone was detected only a few times. The chain has TRBV19 and TRBJ1-2; D is possibly TRBD1 (6 bases). The CDR3 is made up of 13 amino acids. V was shortened by 5 bases and J by 4 bases, with 11 bases between the two germline ends. The germline V gene encodes CDR1 LNHDA and CDR2 SQIVND (reference sequence). The CDR3 sequence: CASSHGQIYGYTF. CDR3 bases: TGTGCCAGTAGTCATGGACAGATCTATGGCTACACCTTC.

V and J are TRBV7-9 and TRBJ2-5, with 10 bases aligning to TRBD1. Germline V gives CDR1 SEHNR, CDR2 FQNEAQ (reference sequence). Trimming cost V 5 bases and J 5 bases; bases outside gene matches: 8. The CDR3 spans 15 residues. The CDR3 loop is CASSPQTGGTETQYF. The CDR3 region has the DNA TGTGCCAGCAGCCCGCAGACAGGGGGCACGGAGACCCAGTACTTC.

The chain employs TRBV2 and TRBJ2-1; D remains ambiguous. The CDR3 has 11 residues. Trimming left V 7 bases short and J 1 base short, with 2 bases between. The V gene's germline CDR1 is SNHLY and CDR2 FYNNEI. The CDR3 protein is CASTSYNEQFF. The CDR3 DNA follows: TGTGCCAGCACATCCTACAATGAGCAGTTCTTC.

The chain employs TRBV5-1 and TRBJ1-1; possibly TRBD1 for D (5 bases). Per germline, CDR1 SGHRS and CDR2 YFSETQ. V dropped 4 bases and J dropped 4 bases, with 17 bases sitting between them. The CDR3 runs to 15 residues. For the CDR3, the DNA is TGCGCCAGCAGCCCCTACGTTGGGGGGTCCACTGAAGCTTTCTTT. As protein: CASSPYVGGSTEAFF.

The gene calls are TRBV5-6 and TRBJ1-2, with unresolved D. Between the trimmed V and J ends, which lost 3 bases and 4 bases, there was a span of 7 bases. The V gene's germline CDR1 is SGHDT and CDR2 YYEEEE. The CDR3 is 12 amino acids. Here the CDR3 DNA reads TGTGCCAGCAGCTGGAGGATCTATGGCTACACCTTC. Encoded protein: CASSWRIYGYTF.

The chain uses TRBV29-1 and TRBJ2-3; TRBD2 might be the D (6 bases). Trimming stripped 4 bases from V and 0 bases from J, with 8 bases between. The length of the CDR3 is 13 residues. Germline loops: CDR1 SQVTM, CDR2 ANQGSEA. The CDR3 nucleotides read TGCAGCGTTGCTAGCGTAAGCACAGATACGCAGTATTTT. It translates to CSVASVSTDTQYF.

The gene calls are TRBV3-1 (or the pseudogene TRBV3-2) and TRBJ2-2, with TRBD2 as a possible D gene (5 bases). Germline CDR1 and CDR2: LGHDT and YNNKEL (reference sequence). The V end was cut by 2 bases, the J end by 3 bases, with 10 bases between. This CDR3 spans 15 amino acids. CDR3 residues: CASSQFTGDTGELFF. The CDR3 DNA follows: TGTGCCAGCAGCCAATTTACCGGGGACACCGGGGAGCTGTTTTTT.

This chain links TRBV6-2 or TRBV6-3 with TRBJ2-5; 7 bases map to TRBD1. Germline lookup yields CDR1 MNHEY and CDR2 SVGEGT. Trimming removed 5 bases from V and 7 bases from J; junction bases left unmatched: 4. The CDR3 runs to 12 residues. CDR3 in DNA: TGTGCCAGCAGTGCACGACAGGGGACCCAGTACTTC. Encoded protein: CASSARQGTQYF.

As for this clone: This CDR3 is also generated by other DNA sequences in the sample. V and J are TRBV4-1 and TRBJ2-1; TRBD1 matches 7 bases. The CDR3 spans 16 residues. Germline-derived CDR1 and CDR2 are MGHRA and YSYEKL. J was trimmed by 4 bases and V by 3 bases; bases with no gene match: 9. The CDR3 protein is CASSQDDRVSYNEQFF. The CDR3 nucleotides are TGCGCCAGCAGCCAGGACGACAGGGTGTCGTACAATGAGCAGTTCTTC.

This clone occurred a few times. The chain recombines TRBV9 with TRBJ2-7; the match to TRBD1 covers 11 bases. The CDR3 spans 17 residues. From germline, CDR1 is SGDLS and CDR2 YYNGEE. V shed 4 bases, J shed 5 bases, and the junction held 14 bases outside the gene matches. The CDR3 DNA sequence: TGTGCCAGCAGCCTCCGTCCGGGACAGGGGGAGGGTCACGAGCAGTACTTC. Its translation: CASSLRPGQGEGHEQYF.

This clone was seen more than once but under ten times. The rearrangement joins TRBV18 to TRBJ1-1, with 7 bases identical to TRBD1. The CDR3 is 16 amino acids. V was pared by 3 bases and J by 0 bases, with 7 bases of the junction left unmatched. Germline CDR1 and CDR2: KGHSH and LQKENI. CDR3 residues: CASSPRAGTVNTEAFF. Written as DNA, the CDR3 is TGTGCCAGCTCACCGAGAGCCGGGACAGTGAACACTGAAGCTTTCTTT.

The chain joins TRBV4-1 to TRBJ2-6; D not certain. Per germline, CDR1 MGHRA and CDR2 YSYEKL. V was clipped by 4 bases and J by 0 bases, with 13 bases between them. The CDR3 spans 17 residues. As DNA, the CDR3 is TGCGCCAGCAGCCGATTCAACGAACTCTCTGGGGCCAACGTCCTGACTTTC. This encodes CASSRFNELSGANVLTF.

The chain carries TRBV18 and TRBJ2-3; 7 positions match TRBD2. V was pared by 3 bases and J by 1 base, with 10 bases of the junction left unmatched. The CDR3 extends over 17 amino acids. Germline V lookup: CDR1 KGHSH, CDR2 LQKENI. The CDR3: CASSPLVRDYGTDTQYF. In nucleotides, the CDR3 is TGTGCCAGCTCACCTCTAGTCCGGGACTACGGCACAGATACGCAGTATTTT.

Remarks on this clone: One junction end disagrees with the germline gene, perhaps due to a read error. This rearrangement joins TRBV3-1 (or the pseudogene TRBV3-2) to TRBJ1-6; tentative D call: TRBD1 (5 bases). The CDR3 has 14 amino acids. Germline CDR1 LGHDT, CDR2 YNNKEL (reference sequence). Written as DNA, the CDR3 is TGTGCCAGCAGCCAAGAGGGGACTAATTCTCCCCTCCACTTT. Its protein product is CASSQEGTNSPLHF.

This sequence joins TRBV24-1 and TRBJ2-1; TRBD2 matches 11 bases. Germline CDR1 reads KGHDR; CDR2 reads SFDVKD. The junction had 3 bases not matched to a gene; V was cut back by 6 bases and J by 3 bases. CDR3 length: 15 residues. CDR3 sequence: CATSTGTSGYNEQFF. The DNA for the CDR3 is TGTGCCACCAGTACCGGGACTAGCGGCTACAATGAGCAGTTCTTC.

The chain uses TRBV27 and TRBJ2-6; TRBD1 matches at 7 bases. CDR1 is MNHEY, CDR2 SMNVEV, per germline (reference sequence). The CDR3 contains 16 residues. Losses at the gene ends were 6 bases for V and 2 bases for J; bases not matched to a gene: 7. The CDR3 nucleotides read TGTGCCAGCAGCCGGGGACAGCATACTGGGGCCAACGTCCTGACTTTC. Translated: CASSRGQHTGANVLTF. The variable domain in full, completed from reference TRBV27 and TRBJ2-6, reads EAQVTQNPRYLITVTGKKLTVTCSQNMNHEYMSWYRQDPGLGLRQIYYSMNVEVTDKGDVPEGYKVSRKEKRNFPLILESPSPNQTSLYFCASSRGQHTGANVLTFGAGSRLTVL.

The V call is TRBV2, the J call TRBJ1-2; 7 bases are a match to TRBD1. Unmatched junction bases numbered 4, after V lost 5 bases and J lost 4 bases. The CDR3 is made up of 13 amino acids. From germline, CDR1 is SNHLY and CDR2 FYNNEI. CDR3 in amino acids: CASSPGTVYGYTF. CDR3 nucleotides: TGTGCCAGCAGTCCCGGGACAGTCTATGGCTACACCTTC.

The chain recombines TRBV13 with TRBJ1-1; no definite D call. The CDR3 is made up of 14 amino acids. The V end lost 0 bases, the J end lost 4 bases, and 9 bases lay between the germline ends. In germline, CDR1 is PRHDT, CDR2 FYEKMQ (reference sequence). Written as DNA, the CDR3 is TGTGCCAGCAGCTTAGGCCATAGGAGCACTGAAGCTTTCTTT. Translation: CASSLGHRSTEAFF.

The chain has TRBV6-5 and TRBJ1-1, with D maybe TRBD1 (5 bases). The V gene's germline CDR1 is MNHEY and CDR2 SVGAGI. V lost 3 bases, J lost 2 bases, and 10 bases lay in between. CDR3 size: 14 residues. CDR3 amino acids: CASSYQGLNTEAFF. CDR3 coding DNA: TGTGCCAGCAGTTATCAGGGTCTTAACACTGAAGCTTTCTTT.

J is TRBJ2-2 and V is TRBV2, with 9 bases fitting TRBD2. CDR1 is SNHLY and CDR2 is FYNNEI in the germline V gene. CDR3 length: 14 amino acids. Germline trimming cut 5 bases from V and 6 bases from J; bases unmatched to any gene: 4. CDR3 in amino acids: CASSLTSGAGELFF. The CDR3 coding sequence is TGTGCCAGCAGTCTGACTAGCGGAGCCGGGGAGCTGTTTTTT. Complete variable domain (other parts from reference TRBV2 and TRBJ2-2): EPEVTQTPSHQVTQMGQEVILRCVPISNHLYFYWYRQILGQKVEFLVSFYNNEISEKSEIFDDQFSVERPDGSNFTLKIRSTKLEDSAMYFCASSLTSGAGELFFGEGSRLTVL.

This clone was detected only once. The chain employs TRBV6-6 and TRBJ2-2; possible D gene TRBD2, 6 bases. The CDR3 has 15 amino acids. The germline CDR1 and CDR2 sequences are MNHNY and SVGAGI (reference sequence). V was pared by 0 bases and J by 4 bases, with 9 bases between. CDR3 amino acids: CASSYSREFTGELFF. The CDR3 DNA reads as TGTGCCAGCAGTTACTCGCGGGAATTCACCGGGGAGCTGTTTTTT.

This clone turned up a few times. The chain links TRBV5-1 to TRBJ2-5; D is possibly TRBD1 (5 bases). Germline V gene data show CDR1 as SGHRS and CDR2 as YFSETQ. The V end lost 2 bases, the J end lost 2 bases, and 10 bases lay between the germline ends. This CDR3 spans 14 amino acids. The CDR3 nucleotides are TGCGCCAGCAGCTTTATGGGGCAGCAAGAGACCCAGTACTTC. As protein: CASSFMGQQETQYF.

The chain joins TRBV18 to TRBJ2-1, with TRBD2 matching 9 bases. V shed 2 bases, J shed 7 bases, and the junction held 9 bases outside the gene matches. The length of the CDR3 is 16 residues. Germline-derived CDR1 and CDR2 are KGHSH and LQKENI. This CDR3 reads CASSPSMIAGENEQFF. In DNA form, the CDR3 reads TGTGCCAGCTCACCATCGATGATAGCGGGGGAAAATGAGCAGTTCTTC.